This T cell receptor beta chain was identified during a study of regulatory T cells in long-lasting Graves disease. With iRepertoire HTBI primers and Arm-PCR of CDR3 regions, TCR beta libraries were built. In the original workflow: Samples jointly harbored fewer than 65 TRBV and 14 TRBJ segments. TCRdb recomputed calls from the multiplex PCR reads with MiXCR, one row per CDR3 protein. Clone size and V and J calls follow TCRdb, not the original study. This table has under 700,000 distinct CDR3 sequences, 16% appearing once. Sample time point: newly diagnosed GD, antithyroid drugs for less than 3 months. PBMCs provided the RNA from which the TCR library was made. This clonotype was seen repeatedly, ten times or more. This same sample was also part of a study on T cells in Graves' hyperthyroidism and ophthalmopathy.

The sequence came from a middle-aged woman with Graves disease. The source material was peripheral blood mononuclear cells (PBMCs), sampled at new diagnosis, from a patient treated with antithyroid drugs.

CDR3 DNA: TGTGCCAGCAGTTTCCTCCGACAGGGCTCTGGAAACACCATATATTTT. Amino acids: CASSFLRQGSGNTIYF. V usage is TRBV6-2 or TRBV6-3 and J usage is TRBJ1-3; 7 positions agree with TRBD1. This CDR3 contains 16 residues. Trimming cost V 4 bases and J 0 bases; bases outside gene matches: 6. Germline CDR1 and CDR2: MNHEY and SVGEGT.